The rows below give T cell receptor beta chains drawn from one sample of a study of cytomegalovirus exposure and HLA in healthy donors. Sequencing used immunoSEQ multiplex PCR; TCRdb keeps in-frame clones, though not all of them. The sample has 90,000 to 150,000 clones, around 76% seen once. Sequenced input: PBMCs. Receptors originate from a middle-aged man in good health and CMV-seropositive. Each CDR3 is given with its conserved first and last residue. A D gene is named only where the DNA matches it firmly. Clone size is given for some rows only: seen once, a few or many times, or a class if the clone is expanded.

CDR3 protein | CDR3 DNA | D gene | J gene | V gene | clone size
CASSKRTGDTGELFF | TGTGCCAGCAGCAAACGGACAGGGGACACCGGGGAGCTGTTTTTT | TRBD1 | TRBJ2-2 | TRBV9 | once
CASSSGQAYGYTF | TGTGCCAGCAGTTCCGGACAGGCCTATGGCTACACCTTC | TRBD1 | TRBJ1-2 | TRBV6-6 | once
CASSGQGAPYEQYF | TGTGCCAGTAGCGGACAGGGGGCCCCCTACGAGCAGTACTTC | TRBD1 | TRBJ2-7 | TRBV19 | -
CASSSQGRLNTGELFF | TGTGCCAGCAGCTCGCAGGGGAGACTAAACACCGGGGAGCTGTTTTTT | - | TRBJ2-2 | TRBV14 | few
CASSLVGGQETQYF | TGTGCCAGCAGCTTAGTCGGGGGTCAAGAGACCCAGTACTTC | - | TRBJ2-5 | TRBV7-9 | few
CASSYIEGKGNEQFF | TGTGCCAGCAGTTACATCGAGGGCAAGGGCAATGAGCAGTTCTTC | - | TRBJ2-1 | TRBV6-6 | -
CASSPGTSQETQYF | TGTGCCAGCAGCCCCGGGACTAGCCAAGAGACCCAGTACTTC | TRBD2 | TRBJ2-5 | TRBV7-9 | -
CASSLMGGPPDTQYF | TGTGCCAGCAGTTTAATGGGGGGGCCGCCAGATACGCAGTATTTT | - | TRBJ2-3 | TRBV27 | -
CASSVAGGVPYGYTF | TGTGCCAGCAGCGTAGCAGGGGGCGTCCCCTATGGCTACACCTTC | TRBD1 | TRBJ1-2 | TRBV9 | -
CASSPTGVSYNEQFF | TGTGCCAGCAGCCCCACAGGGGTCTCCTACAATGAGCAGTTCTTC | TRBD1 | TRBJ2-1 | TRBV11-3 | -
CASSYRAPNEKLFF | TGTGCCAGCAGTTACAGGGCCCCTAATGAAAAACTGTTTTTT | - | TRBJ1-4 | TRBV11-3 | -
CASLQGANQPQHF | TGTGCCAGCCTACAGGGTGCCAATCAGCCCCAGCATTTT | - | TRBJ1-5 | TRBV6-1 | -
CATGRQGSYEQYF | TGTGCCACCGGTCGACAGGGCTCCTACGAGCAGTACTTC | TRBD1 | TRBJ2-7 | TRBV19 | -
CASDRGGALEQYF | TGTGCCAGCGATAGGGGGGGGGCTCTCGAGCAGTACTTC | - | TRBJ2-7 | TRBV11-3 | -
CASSFGGDTEAFF | TGCGCCAGCAGCTTCGGGGGGGACACTGAAGCTTTCTTT | - | TRBJ1-1 | TRBV5-1 | -
CASRQTGSSYNSPLHF | TGCGCCAGCAGGCAGACAGGGAGCTCCTATAATTCACCCCTCCACTTT | TRBD1 | TRBJ1-6 | TRBV5-1 | few
CASSLEQGAAFF | TGCGCCAGCAGCTTGGAACAGGGGGCGGCTTTCTTT | TRBD1 | TRBJ1-1 | TRBV5-1 | few
CASSQGQFGTDTQYF | TGCGCCAGCAGCCAAGGACAGTTCGGCACAGATACGCAGTATTTT | - | TRBJ2-3 | TRBV4-1 | few
CASSYSDRYYEQYF | TGTGCCAGCAGTTACTCAGACAGGTACTACGAGCAGTACTTC | - | TRBJ2-7 | TRBV6-5 | -
CSVHRPAGAYNEQFF | TGCAGCGTCCACCGGCCAGCGGGAGCCTACAATGAGCAGTTCTTC | TRBD2 | TRBJ2-1 | TRBV29-1 | -
CASSLRGQNIQYF | TGTGCCAGCAGTTTACGCGGGCAAAACATTCAGTACTTC | - | TRBJ2-4 | TRBV27 | -
CASRRDRVTDTQYF | TGTGCCAGCAGACGGGACAGGGTGACAGATACGCAGTATTTT | TRBD1 | TRBJ2-3 | TRBV6-5 | -
CASSVGDRDLRETQYF | TGTGCCAGCAGCGTAGGGGACAGGGATTTGAGAGAGACCCAGTACTTC | TRBD1 | TRBJ2-5 | TRBV9 | -
CASSLASAQGRPDTQYF | TGCGCCAGCAGCTTGGCCTCTGCGCAGGGTCGTCCAGATACGCAGTATTTT | - | TRBJ2-3 | TRBV5-1 | few
CATSRTFGTPSGANVLTF | TGTGCCACCAGCAGAACATTTGGGACACCCTCTGGGGCCAACGTCCTGACTTTC | - | TRBJ2-6 | TRBV15 | -
CASSSGVETQYF | TGTGCCAGCAGTTCAGGGGTGGAGACCCAGTACTTC | - | TRBJ2-5 | TRBV28 | once
CASRFRGGIGQQNTEAFF | TGTGCCAGCAGATTCCGGGGGGGGATCGGGCAACAGAACACTGAAGCTTTCTTT | - | TRBJ1-1 | TRBV13 | -
CASSHLKYEQYF | TGTGCCAGCAGCCACCTAAAGTACGAGCAGTACTTC | - | TRBJ2-7 | TRBV7-2 | -